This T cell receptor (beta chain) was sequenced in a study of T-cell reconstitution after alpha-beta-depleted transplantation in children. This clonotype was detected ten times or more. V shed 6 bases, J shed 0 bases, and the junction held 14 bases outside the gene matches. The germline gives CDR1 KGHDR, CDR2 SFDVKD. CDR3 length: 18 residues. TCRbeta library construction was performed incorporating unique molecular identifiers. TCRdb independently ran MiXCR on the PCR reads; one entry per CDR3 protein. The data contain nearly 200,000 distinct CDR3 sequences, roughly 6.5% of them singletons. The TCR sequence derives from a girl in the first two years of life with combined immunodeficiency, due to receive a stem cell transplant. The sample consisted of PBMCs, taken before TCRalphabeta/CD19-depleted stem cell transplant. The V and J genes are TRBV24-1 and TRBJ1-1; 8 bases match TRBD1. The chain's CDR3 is CATSQDRGVFGMNTEAFF. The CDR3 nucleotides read TGTGCCACCAGTCAAGACAGGGGAGTCTTCGGGATGAACACTGAAGCTTTCTTT.